The 25 T cell receptor beta chains below were found in one sample sequenced in a study of blood T cell repertoires in COVID-19 (dated by TCRdb to about 2020). Library preparation was by the immunoSEQ multiplex PCR assay. The immuneACCESS repertoire file appears here via TCRdb, limited to in-frame rearrangements. These files lack a portion of the clones; in checked studies, under half of the deficit traces to unresolved V genes, and the cause of the others is not known. A total of approximately 280,000 clones appear in this sample, roughly 90% of them only once. In total, the top ten clones hold approximately 4.2% of the sample. The sequencing input was peripheral blood. These receptors originate from a man aged 35 to 55 with acute or convalescent COVID-19.

The chain uses TRBV7-9 and TRBJ2-3, with D tentatively TRBD2 (6 bases). V was shortened by 3 bases and J by 1 base, with 14 bases between the two germline ends. The CDR3 is 16 residues long. Germline CDR1 reads SEHNR; CDR2 reads FQNEAQ (reference sequence). The chain's CDR3 is CASSLNTEGGTDTQYF. The CDR3 region has the DNA TGTGCCAGCAGCTTGAATACGGAGGGAGGCACAGATACGCAGTATTTT.

V is TRBV27 and J is TRBJ2-1; TRBD2 might be the D (6 bases). The germline V and J ends were trimmed by 7 bases and 8 bases, with 21 bases remaining between them. The CDR3 is made up of 15 amino acids. The germline V gene encodes CDR1 MNHEY and CDR2 SMNVEV (reference sequence). CDR3 loop: CASKEPGGVYDEQFF. CDR3 nucleotides: TGTGCCAGCAAAGAACCAGGAGGGGTTTACGATGAGCAGTTCTTC.

The chain combines TRBV7-2 with TRBJ2-7; 10 bases line up with TRBD2. This CDR3 contains 18 residues. V shed 4 bases and J 1 base; nucleotides not matched to a gene: 13. The V gene's germline CDR1 is SGHTA and CDR2 FQGNSA. The DNA for the CDR3 is TGTGCCAGCAGCTGGAGGGGCACGGGACTAGCGCGGTCCTACGAGCAGTACTTC. Translating gives CASSWRGTGLARSYEQYF.

V usage is TRBV7-9 and J usage is TRBJ1-5; a weak D match, TRBD1 (5 bases). The CDR3 covers 16 residues. The germline CDR1 and CDR2 sequences are SEHNR and FQNEAQ (reference sequence). V lost 5 bases to trimming and J lost 0 bases, with 14 bases between them. This CDR3 reads CASSQGALYSNQPQHF. CDR3 in DNA: TGTGCCAGCAGCCAAGGGGCCCTTTATAGCAATCAGCCCCAGCATTTT. Drawing the rest from reference TRBV7-9 and TRBJ1-5, the complete variable domain is DTGVSQNPRHKITKRGQNVTFRCDPISEHNRLYWYRQTLGQGPEFLTYFQNEAQLEKSRLLSDRFSAERPKGSFSTLEIQRTEQGDSAMYLCASSQGALYSNQPQHFGDGTRLSIL.

This clone was counted once. The J gene is TRBJ1-2, the V gene TRBV19; possibly TRBD1 for D (5 bases). Germline V gives CDR1 LNHDA, CDR2 SQIVND (reference sequence). This CDR3 region has 14 residues. Deletions cut 4 bases from V and 4 bases from J, with 13 bases between. CDR3 amino acids: CASSTNRQFYGYTF. CDR3 DNA: TGTGCCAGTAGTACCAACCGACAGTTCTATGGCTACACCTTC.

The rearrangement links TRBV19 to TRBJ1-2; 8 positions match TRBD1. The length of the CDR3 is 15 residues. CDR1 is LNHDA, CDR2 SQIVND, per germline (reference sequence). The junction had 13 bases not matched to a gene; V was cut back by 10 bases and J by 3 bases. CDR3 coding DNA: TGTGCCACCAAGAAGGACAGGGCTTTGTACTATGGCTACACCTTC. This gives the protein CATKKDRALYYGYTF.

The chain links TRBV5-6 to TRBJ2-1; D is possibly TRBD1 (6 bases). Between the trimmed V and J ends, which lost 4 bases and 7 bases, there was a span of 18 bases. Germline loops: CDR1 SGHDT, CDR2 YYEEEE. The CDR3 sequence is 15 residues long. The CDR3 sequence: CASSLRRTRGNEQFF. As DNA, the CDR3 is TGTGCCAGCAGCCTCAGACGCACGAGGGGGAATGAGCAGTTCTTC.

To note about this clone: The identical CDR3 is also encoded by other nucleotide sequences in the sample. The chain carries TRBV5-1 and TRBJ1-2; 9 nucleotides line up with TRBD1. The CDR3 covers 13 residues. Germline V CDR1 and CDR2: SGHRS, YFSETQ. V trimming: 4 bases; J trimming: 8 bases; junction bases outside the gene matches: 6. The CDR3: CASSLGQGDGYTF. DNA of the CDR3: TGCGCCAGCAGCCTGGGACAGGGTGACGGCTACACCTTC. The full variable domain, its missing parts supplied by reference TRBV5-1 and TRBJ1-2, is KAGVTQTPRYLIKTRGQQVTLSCSPISGHRSVSWYQQTPGQGLQFLFEYFSETQRNKGNFPGRFSGRQFSNSRSEMNVSTLELGDSALYLCASSLGQGDGYTFGSGTRLTVV.

The chain is built from TRBV5-1 and TRBJ1-1, with TRBD1 identical over 9 bases. The V and J ends lost 4 bases and 3 bases, in that order; junction bases with no gene match: 7. CDR3 length: 15 residues. Germline V gene data show CDR1 as SGHRS and CDR2 as YFSETQ. Written as DNA, the CDR3 is TGCGCCAGCAGCACACAGGGGGCGAGTTACACTGAAGCTTTCTTT. It yields the protein CASSTQGASYTEAFF.

The chain recombines TRBV4-2 with TRBJ2-1, with TRBD2 identical over 12 bases. CDR1 and CDR2 from the germline V gene are LGHNA and YNFKEQ. The V segment lost 1 base and the J segment 6 bases; nucleotides outside the gene matches: 4. The CDR3 is 16 amino acids. CDR3 nucleotides: TGTGCCAGCAGCCAAGCTAGCGGGGGGGAGGGCAATGAGCAGTTCTTC. Translating it yields CASSQASGGEGNEQFF.

Only a few counts were recorded for this clone. The chain has TRBV4-1 and TRBJ2-1; D is possibly TRBD1 (5 bases). The CDR3 is 16 residues long. The V and J ends lost 1 base and 0 bases respectively, with 10 bases between them. CDR1 and CDR2 (germline): MGHRA, YSYEKL. The DNA of the CDR3 is TGCGCCAGCAGCCAAGTGGACATGCTCTCCTACAATGAGCAGTTCTTC. Amino acid sequence: CASSQVDMLSYNEQFF.

The genes are TRBV4-1 and TRBJ1-2, with 9 nucleotides matching TRBD1. Germline loops: CDR1 MGHRA, CDR2 YSYEKL. CDR3 length: 16 residues. The trim removed 1 base at V and 2 bases at J, leaving 5 bases unmatched. The CDR3 coding sequence is TGCGCCAGCAGCCAAGTTGGGACAGGGCGGAACTATGGCTACACCTTC. It yields the protein CASSQVGTGRNYGYTF.

The V call is TRBV5-1, the J call TRBJ2-3; D is unresolved. Germline values: CDR1 SGHRS, CDR2 YFSETQ. This CDR3 comprises 15 residues. Trimming took off 0 bases at V and 0 bases at J, with 8 bases between the two ends. The CDR3 DNA is TGCGCCAGCAGCTTGGTAGGCAGGAGCACAGATACGCAGTATTTT. It specifies CASSLVGRSTDTQYF.

The chain links TRBV2 to TRBJ1-6; the D gene is possibly TRBD1 (5 bases). CDR3 length equals 14 residues. V was clipped by 4 bases and J by 7 bases, with 11 bases between them. The germline V gene encodes CDR1 SNHLY and CDR2 FYNNEI. This CDR3 is CASSVTGSNSPLHF. CDR3 in DNA: TGTGCCAGCAGTGTTACAGGATCGAATTCACCCCTCCACTTT.

This chain joins TRBV5-1 and TRBJ2-1; D is undetermined. Germline V gives CDR1 SGHRS, CDR2 YFSETQ. The CDR3 extends over 13 amino acids. Trimming left V 1 base short and J 4 bases short, with 6 bases between. CDR3: CASSLTTYNEQFF. CDR3 in DNA: TGCGCCAGCAGCTTGACAACGTACAATGAGCAGTTCTTC.

V gene TRBV5-1 combines with J gene TRBJ2-3; tentatively, D is TRBD1 (7 bases). Germline values: CDR1 SGHRS, CDR2 YFSETQ. Trimming pared 4 bases from V and 6 bases from J, leaving 18 bases between. This CDR3 has 15 amino acids. This CDR3 is CASSAGQRPYDTQYF. The CDR3 DNA reads TGCGCCAGCAGCGCGGGACAGCGCCCTTACGATACGCAGTATTTT.

This sequence joins TRBV2 and TRBJ2-3, with D tentatively TRBD2 (6 bases). The CDR3 has 15 residues. Germline V gives CDR1 SNHLY, CDR2 FYNNEI. Trimming stripped 2 bases from V and 0 bases from J, with 9 bases between. In DNA form, the CDR3 reads TGTGCCAGCAGTGAAAACGGACTAAGCACAGATACGCAGTATTTT. Amino acid sequence: CASSENGLSTDTQYF.

The rearrangement links TRBV2 to TRBJ1-4; D perhaps matches TRBD1 (5 bases). This CDR3 spans 12 amino acids. Trimming took 8 bases from V and 8 from J, leaving 12 bases between them. The germline CDR1 and CDR2 sequences are SNHLY and FYNNEI. For the CDR3, the DNA is TGTGCCAGCGGGAGGGGTTTGGAAAAACTGTTTTTT. Translated, it gives CASGRGLEKLFF.

The chain is built from TRBV7-8 and TRBJ2-6, with 9 positions matching TRBD1. V shed 5 bases and J 4 bases; nucleotides not matched to a gene: 9. The CDR3 loop spans 17 amino acids. Germline values: CDR1 SGHVS, CDR2 FQNEAQ. The CDR3 protein is CASSRSGQGFGANVLTF. The CDR3 DNA sequence: TGTGCCAGCAGCCGATCGGGACAGGGCTTCGGGGCCAACGTCCTGACTTTC.

This clone appeared a single time. The chain recombines TRBV14 with TRBJ2-1; D is ambiguous. V was clipped by 6 bases and J by 0 bases, with 12 bases between them. The CDR3 totals 15 residues. CDR1 and CDR2 (germline): SGHDN, FVKESK. This CDR3 reads CASRSTGSSYNEQFF. The CDR3, as DNA: TGTGCCAGCAGGTCTACTGGTAGCTCCTACAATGAGCAGTTCTTC.

The rearrangement links TRBV11-2 to TRBJ1-1; maybe TRBD1 (5 bases). V lost 1 base and J 9 bases, leaving 12 bases between the germline ends. The CDR3 has 13 amino acids. Germline-derived CDR1 and CDR2 are SGHAT and FQNNGV. CDR3 in amino acids: CASSLAGGPKAFF. The CDR3, as DNA: TGTGCCAGCAGCTTAGCGGGGGGACCCAAAGCTTTCTTT. Filled out from reference TRBV11-2 and TRBJ1-1, the complete variable domain reads EAGVAQSPRYKIIEKRQSVAFWCNPISGHATLYWYQQILGQGPKLLIQFQNNGVVDDSQLPKDRFSAERLKGVDSTLKIQPAKLEDSAVYLCASSLAGGPKAFFGQGTRLTVV.

This clone was seen only a few times. This chain joins TRBV27 and TRBJ1-6; the match to TRBD1 covers 9 bases. V dropped 2 bases and J dropped 10; count of bases not matched to a gene: 9. CDR1 is MNHEY and CDR2 is SMNVEV in the germline V gene (reference sequence). CDR3 size: 16 residues. CDR3 bases: TGTGCCAGCAGTTTACGAGTGGACAGGGGTATATCACCCCTCCACTTT. This gives the protein CASSLRVDRGISPLHF.

The rearrangement joins TRBV6-1 to TRBJ1-1; tentative D call: TRBD1 (5 bases). Trimming took off 2 bases at V and 3 bases at J, with 10 bases between the two ends. The CDR3 covers 14 residues. Germline values: CDR1 MNHNS, CDR2 SASEGT. This CDR3 reads CASSEIGGYTEAFF. The CDR3, as DNA: TGTGCCAGCAGTGAAATCGGGGGGTACACTGAAGCTTTCTTT.

The V call is TRBV13, the J call TRBJ2-3; no reliable D call. Germline CDR1 is PRHDT and CDR2 is FYEKMQ (reference sequence). Trimming shortened V by 7 bases and J by 3 bases, and 17 bases separated the two germline ends. The CDR3 covers 15 residues. The CDR3, as DNA: TGTGCCAGCACCCTTGACCTAGAACCGACAGATACGCAGTATTTT. Translated: CASTLDLEPTDTQYF.

This clone was recorded once. The chain couples TRBV7-2 to TRBJ1-5; no reliable D call. This CDR3 contains 15 residues. Deletions cut 5 bases from V and 4 bases from J, with 15 bases between. The germline V gene has CDR1 SGHTA and CDR2 FQGNSA. CDR3 sequence: CASSPLLTPNQPQHF. CDR3 in DNA: TGTGCCAGCAGCCCCTTGCTAACCCCAAATCAGCCCCAGCATTTT.